Below are 18 T cell receptor beta chains sequenced from a single sample in a study of long-term antiretroviral therapy in people with HIV. A v3.0 immunoSEQ assay was performed at survey level. Generated by immunoSEQ multiplex PCR, the TCRdb table keeps only in-frame clones and is missing some. The sample has 28,000 or so clones, around 87% seen once; the top ten hold 4.1%. Source: unsorted PBMCs, taken 0.5 years after starting antiretroviral therapy. These receptors were obtained from a woman in her late teens or twenties with HIV.

The chain carries TRBV5-1 and TRBJ2-5; D gene uncertain. V was trimmed by 2 bases and J by 4 bases, leaving 9 bases between them. Per the germline V gene, CDR1 is SGHRS and CDR2 is YFSETQ. This CDR3 spans 13 amino acids. The CDR3 sequence is CASSFSERETQYF. The CDR3 DNA follows: TGCGCCAGCAGCTTCAGCGAACGAGAGACCCAGTACTTC.

The chain employs TRBV5-1 and TRBJ2-5, with 11 bases matching TRBD2. The CDR3 is 16 residues long. After removal of 5 bases from V and 4 bases from J, the junction contained 10 bases not matched to a gene. From germline, CDR1 is SGHRS and CDR2 YFSETQ. The DNA of the CDR3 is TGCGCCAGCAGGAGATCACTAGCGGGAGCGGGAGAGACCCAGTACTTC. It is translated as CASRRSLAGAGETQYF.

V usage is TRBV7-3 and J usage is TRBJ2-2; the D gene could be TRBD1 or TRBD2 (5 bases each). In germline, CDR1 is SGHTA, CDR2 FQGTGA. V was shortened by 0 bases and J by 1 base, with 12 bases between the two germline ends. The CDR3 spans 17 residues. The DNA of the CDR3 is TGTGCCAGCAGCTTAACCGGGACCGCCTTGAACACCGGGGAGCTGTTTTTT. Amino acids: CASSLTGTALNTGELFF.

The gene calls are TRBV10-1 and TRBJ2-7, with 9 bases matching TRBD1. There are 13 residues in the CDR3. V lost 5 bases, J lost 2 bases, and 1 base stayed unmatched. Germline CDR1 and CDR2: WNHNN and SYGVQD (reference sequence). The chain's CDR3 is CASSRDRAYEQYF. For the CDR3, the DNA is TGCGCCAGCAGTAGGGACAGGGCCTACGAGCAGTACTTC.

This chain uses TRBV7-3 with TRBJ1-6; D unclear. Germline V gene data show CDR1 as SGHTA and CDR2 as FQGTGA. The CDR3 covers 13 residues. Deletions cut 0 bases from V and 11 bases from J, with 8 bases between. For the CDR3, the DNA is TGTGCCAGCAGCTTAACCGGAGATGCACCCCTCCACTTT. It yields the protein CASSLTGDAPLHF.

As concerns this clone: At one end, the junction sequence differs from germline, possibly due to a read error. This chain connects TRBV11-2 to TRBJ1-2; a possible D gene is TRBD1 (5 bases). The CDR3 consists of 15 residues. The V gene's germline CDR1 is SGHAT and CDR2 FQNNGV. CDR3 coding DNA: TGTGCCAGCAGCATAGACAGAGATATCGGAGATGGCTACACCTTC. It codes for CASSIDRDIGDGYTF.

The V and J genes are TRBV9 and TRBJ1-4; possibly TRBD1 for D (6 bases). Per the germline V gene, CDR1 is SGDLS and CDR2 is YYNGEE. The V gene lost 4 bases and the J gene lost 3 bases, with 16 bases spanning the gap. The length of the CDR3 is 16 residues. The CDR3 here is CASSPRTGTPNEKLFF. For the CDR3, the DNA is TGTGCCAGCAGCCCCCGGACCGGGACACCTAATGAAAAACTGTTTTTT.

V and J are TRBV4-3 and TRBJ2-2; 11 positions match TRBD2. The CDR3 has 17 residues. The germline CDR1 and CDR2 sequences are LGHNA and YSLEER. V lost 4 bases to trimming and J lost 4 bases; unmatched junction nucleotides: 8. The CDR3 is CASSLLLAGASTGELFF. In DNA form, the CDR3 reads TGCGCCAGCAGCCTATTACTAGCGGGAGCCTCCACCGGGGAGCTGTTTTTT.

The V gene is TRBV4-2, the J gene TRBJ2-7; D possibly uses TRBD1 or TRBD2 (5 bases each). This CDR3 is built from 16 residues. Deletions cut 1 base from V and 5 bases from J, with 18 bases between. Germline-derived CDR1 and CDR2 are LGHNA and YNFKEQ. For the CDR3, the DNA is TGTGCCAGCAGCCAAGCCCTCGGGACGGGGCGGGACGAGCAGTACTTC. Translating gives CASSQALGTGRDEQYF.

This chain links TRBV2 with TRBJ2-1, with D maybe TRBD2 (7 bases). This CDR3 comprises 15 residues. The V end was cut by 3 bases, the J end by 2 bases, with 11 bases between. The V gene's germline CDR1 is SNHLY and CDR2 FYNNEI. The CDR3 sequence: CASSERGGTYNEQFF. In nucleotides, the CDR3 is TGTGCCAGCAGTGAGAGGGGGGGAACCTACAATGAGCAGTTCTTC.

The chain recombines TRBV7-3 with TRBJ2-6; D unclear. CDR3 size: 17 residues. CDR1 is SGHTA and CDR2 is FQGTGA in the germline V gene. Trimming stripped 5 bases from V and 0 bases from J, with 14 bases between. The CDR3 protein is CASSPLPVDSGANVLTF. CDR3 DNA: TGTGCCAGCAGCCCCCTCCCGGTGGACTCTGGGGCCAACGTCCTGACTTTC.

The chain links TRBV19 to TRBJ2-1; 13 positions match TRBD2. CDR3 length: 16 amino acids. Germline V gives CDR1 LNHDA, CDR2 SQIVND (reference sequence). The V and J ends lost 2 bases and 3 bases, in that order; junction bases with no gene match: 1. The CDR3 sequence: CASSIRTSGSYNEQFF. The DNA of the CDR3 is TGTGCCAGTAGTATAAGGACTAGCGGGAGCTACAATGAGCAGTTCTTC.

The J gene is TRBJ2-7, the V gene TRBV9; TRBD1 or TRBD2 may be the D gene (5 bases each). The CDR3 has 15 residues. Germline V gene lookup returns CDR1 SGDLS and CDR2 YYNGEE. Trimming shortened V by 0 bases and J by 2 bases, and 12 bases separated the two germline ends. CDR3 sequence reads: CASSVGGELTYEQYF. CDR3 nucleotide sequence: TGTGCCAGCAGCGTAGGAGGGGAGTTGACCTACGAGCAGTACTTC.

The rearrangement links TRBV11-1 to TRBJ2-3; D remains ambiguous. V was cut by 6 bases and J by 3 bases, with 13 bases left in between. The CDR3 totals 14 residues. Germline V gives CDR1 SGHAT, CDR2 FQDESV (reference sequence). CDR3 protein: CASSLIRITDTQYF. Written as DNA, the CDR3 is TGTGCCAGCAGTTTAATCAGGATAACAGATACGCAGTATTTT.

The V call is TRBV6-5, the J call TRBJ2-2, with 10 nucleotides matching TRBD1. This CDR3 region has 14 residues. CDR1 is MNHEY, CDR2 SVGAGI, per germline. V was clipped by 0 bases and J by 11 bases; unmatched bases: 3. The CDR3 DNA sequence: TGTGCCAGCAGTTACTCGACAGGGGGCGGTGAGCTGTTTTTT. It yields the protein CASSYSTGGGELFF.

The V and J genes are TRBV28 and TRBJ2-7; 8 positions agree with TRBD2. Unmatched junction bases numbered 11, after V lost 7 bases and J lost 9 bases. Germline values: CDR1 MDHEN, CDR2 SYDVKM. This CDR3 is 13 amino acids long. CDR3 region: CASKPGLEVRQYF. The DNA of the CDR3 is TGTGCCAGCAAGCCGGGACTAGAGGTTAGGCAGTACTTC.

The rearrangement joins TRBV28 to TRBJ1-1; TRBD1 matches 7 bases. The CDR3 is 13 amino acids. Unmatched junction bases numbered 8, after V lost 8 bases and J lost 5 bases. The V gene's germline CDR1 is MDHEN and CDR2 SYDVKM. The CDR3 DNA sequence: TGTGCCAGCTTGTTGGGACAGACGACTGAAGCTTTCTTT. It specifies CASLLGQTTEAFF.

V usage is TRBV19 and J usage is TRBJ1-2, with D possibly matching TRBD1 (5 bases). The CDR3 extends over 12 amino acids. The germline V gene encodes CDR1 LNHDA and CDR2 SQIVND (reference sequence). V lost 7 bases to trimming and J lost 7 bases, with 13 bases between them. The CDR3 nucleotides are TGTGCCAGTACCAAAGCGGGGGGTGGCTACACCTTC. This codes for CASTKAGGGYTF.